This entry features one T cell receptor beta chain sequence. This clonotype occurred a few times. Its antigen is currently not known. No base quality information exists; no much larger clone differs at one position. This record comes from a study of blood T cells in healthy people across ages (dated by TCRdb to about 2015). General notes on the study: Template switching captured roughly one uniquely barcoded TCR beta cDNA molecule per two T cells in model experiments. The donors were split into four age groups: young (average 16 years), middle-aged (roughly 39), aged (62) and long-lived (roughly 88). The study analyzed two additional independent replicas of 1 million unique cDNA reads from the same blood draw for two donors, one aged 18 to 30 and one aged 80 or older. To track age-related changes in TCR beta repertoire diversity, the study relied on deep sequencing normalized with unique cDNA molecular identifiers. Donors of different ages were randomly distributed across sequencing lanes to avoid experimental bias.

Donors were approximately 42 systemically healthy Caucasian individuals from Russia aged about 6 to 100 years. Each donor gave around 9.9 milliliters of peripheral blood, collected into EDTA-treated Vacutainer tubes. Ficoll-Paque density-gradient centrifugation was used to isolate PBMCs, with at least 6 million per sample. Total RNA, at least 6 micrograms per sample, was extracted from PBMCs with Trizol reagent. For every donor, an aliquot of PBMCs went through flow cytometry to measure the percentages of naive CD45RAhigh/CD27high T cells. The method behind the library was 5' RACE. Reads for this sample came from an Illumina HiSeq 2500. A second PCR of about 7 to 12 cycles was run with a J-beta primer mix and a sample-barcoded 5' primer. Each TCR beta cDNA molecule received a unique molecular identifier from a template-switch 5' adaptor carrying 12 random nucleotides. At least 2.5 million CDR3-containing paired-end reads were obtained from each sample. The Mint cDNA synthesis kit, primed by a TRBC-specific oligonucleotide, was used to synthesize first-strand cDNA from all RNA. Following uracil-DNA glycosylase treatment, a first 18-cycle PCR with universal primers M1SS and BC2_uni_R was performed on all cDNA. As for the original processing: Normalization of each sample was performed by random selection of 1 million high-quality reads, each carrying a distinct molecular identifier. Reads with shared molecular identifiers were discarded instead of being binned into consensus sequences. MiTCR, set to a Q25 quality threshold and the strictest error-elimination algorithm, was used for CDR3 identification, clonotype clustering and error correction. Lower-bound total TCR beta diversity was estimated with a nonparametric unseen species model using Euler transformation. The public reads were quality trimmed at Q25 with fastp and then assembled into clones with MiXCR by TCRdb, keeping productive beta chains. Merged by CDR3 protein, the rows form single entries marked with the most common genes and DNA. The V and J calls were determined by TCRdb, not by the authors. Across this sample there are around 1.1 million distinct CDR3 sequences, with 35% to 40% seen only once. Together, the top ten hold less than 15% of the sample.

What the research found in general, with its limitations: Estimates of total diversity based on one million sequenced T cells were regarded as lower bounds and as underestimates. Observed TCR beta diversity per million T cells fell roughly linearly with age, and a significant reduction was already apparent by age about 36. A strong correlation was found between observed TCR beta diversity and the percentage of naive T cells measured by flow cytometry. Compared with the aged group, the long-lived group had more naive CD4+ T cells, fewer expanded clones and increased TCR diversity, suggesting age selection. Because donor CMV infection status was unknown, age-related changes in expanded clonotypes were potentially confounded. Bulk unsorted PBMC profiling prevented conclusive comparison of naive and antigen-experienced compartments.

Taken from the germline V gene (reference sequence), the CDR1 and CDR2 loops are MNHEY and SMNVEV. Its CDR3 holds 18 amino acids, cysteine through phenylalanine. CDR3 DNA only is kept here, 54 bases in frame from base 1. After removal of 3 bases from V and 4 bases from J, the junction retains 15 bases not matched to a gene. The chain joins TRBV27 to TRBJ1-5, with TRBD1 identical over 7 junction bases. Source material: blood. This TCR was recovered from a man aged 18-30 years in good health. The CDR3 reads CASSLSHRGESPNQPQHF. The DNA sequence is as follows: TGTGCCAGCAGTTTGTCACACAGGGGAGAGAGTCCAAATCAGCCCCAGCATTTT.